This T cell receptor beta chain was observed in a study of vaccination effects on CD4 cells after COVID-19. Study in general: Two doses of BNT162b2 or mRNA-1273 vaccine were administered to participants.

TCRdb keeps only in-frame clones here, not all; method: immunoSEQ multiplex PCR. The sample consists of roughly 35,000 clones, about three fifths of them appearing once. Study-level findings and limits: There was marked clonal contraction among infection- and vaccine-induced clones late after vaccination.

Note on this clone: Its antigen is as yet unknown.

CD4+ T cells specific for antigen were expanded with viral peptide pools by the ViraFEST assay before sequencing. The culture ran for around ten days before CD4+ T cells were isolated. People in the vaccine group had not been infected with SARS-CoV-2 before, and their nucleocapsid antibodies were negative. PBMC cultures contained around 2 million cells per well, 7.5 to 10 IU/ml IL-2 and roughly 10 ug/ml peptides. Researchers swapped half the medium for IL-2 medium on both days 3 and 7. The specimen was CD4+ T cells from PBMCs cultured with HCoV-OC43 spike peptides, collected before COVID-19 vaccination. Subset of the sample: HCoV-OC43 spike overlapping peptide pool stimulation. This clonotype was obtained from a human donor who received a COVID-19 vaccine.

DNA for the CDR3: TGTGCCAGCACCTCAGACACAGGGGGCCTCTACAATGAGCAGTTCTTC. Encoded protein: CASTSDTGGLYNEQFF. The chain couples TRBV7-9 to TRBJ2-1; 9 nucleotides line up with TRBD1. The trim removed 7 bases at V and 3 bases at J, leaving 10 bases unmatched. Germline V CDR1 and CDR2: SEHNR, FQNEAQ (reference sequence). The CDR3 spans 16 residues.